Given below is one T cell receptor beta chain in context. The data originate from a study of blood T cell repertoires in COVID-19. Adults between about 18 and 89 years of age took part from 20 to 25 US areas. Trimming left V 6 bases short and J 0 bases short, with 15 bases between. In germline, CDR1 is SGHVS, CDR2 FQNEAQ. This CDR3 contains 16 residues. Repertoires were generated with immunoSEQ multiplex PCR, while TCRdb's copy carries only in-frame clones and drops some. The sample has around 230,000 clones, 88% seen once. The sequence was obtained from a woman aged 40 to 50 with acute COVID-19. The sample was PBMCs or T cells enriched from blood (not recorded which). V gene TRBV7-8 combines with J gene TRBJ2-1, with D maybe TRBD2 (5 bases). CDR3 DNA: TGTGCCAGCAGACACCTCCAGCGGAGCTCCTACAATGAGCAGTTCTTC. Translating gives CASRHLQRSSYNEQFF.